This is a list of T cell receptor beta chains from one sample in a study of blood T cells in healthy people across ages. TCRdb recomputed calls from the 5' RACE reads with MiXCR, one row per CDR3 protein. This sample yields around 870,000 distinct CDR3 sequences, of which about 28% are seen a single time; around 15% belongs to the top ten. Material: blood. These receptors originate from a woman aged 80 or over in good health. The CDR3 runs from the conserved cysteine through the conserved F or W. The order of the fields is V gene, D gene, clone size, J gene, CDR3 length, CDR3 DNA, CDR3 protein. A D gene is named only where the DNA matches it firmly. Only part of the rows carry a size: once, few, many, or a class if the clone is expanded.

TRBV6-2/TRBV6-3	-	-	TRBJ2-1	12	TGTGCCGTTTCCGGCGACACAAATGAGCAGTTCTTC	CAVSGDTNEQFF
TRBV9	TRBD1	-	TRBJ2-5	13	TGTGCCAGCAGCGTAGGGGACAGGGGAATACGGTACTTC	CASSVGDRGIRYF
TRBV19	-	-	TRBJ1-1	15	TGTGCCAGTAGTATAGTTCAGGAATCGAACACTGAAGCTTTCTTT	CASSIVQESNTEAFF
TRBV6-5	TRBD2	few	TRBJ2-3	20	TGTGCCAGCAGTTACTCCGGACTAGCGGGGGGTGGGAGGGTCACAGATACGCAGTATTTT	CASSYSGLAGGGRVTDTQYF
TRBV20-1	-	-	TRBJ1-2	14	TGCAGTGCTAGAGATCGGGGAATTTGCTATGGCTACACCTTC	CSARDRGICYGYTF
TRBV30	-	-	TRBJ2-1	11	TGTGCCTGGAGCGGGATTATTGAGCAGTTCTTC	CAWSGIIEQFF
TRBV11-3	-	once	TRBJ1-1	11	TGTGCCAGCAGCGTAGGATCTGAAGCTTTCTTT	CASSVGSEAFF
TRBV9	-	many	TRBJ1-2	17	TGTGCCAGCAGCGTATCCGTCACAGGGAAAGAGAACTATGGCTACACCTTC	CASSVSVTGKENYGYTF
TRBV20-1	-	few	TRBJ2-3	14	TGCAGTGCTAGAGATCTACAGGGCACAGATACGCAGTATTTT	CSARDLQGTDTQYF
TRBV5-1	TRBD2	few	TRBJ2-2	14	TGCGCCAGCAGAGGCGGGGGGAACACCGGGGAGCTGTTTTTT	CASRGGGNTGELFF
TRBV12-3/TRBV12-4	TRBD2	-	TRBJ2-2	16	TGTGCCAGCACTAATAGCGGGACGATGAGCACCGGGGAGGAGTTTTTT	CASTNSGTMSTGEEFF
TRBV6-2/TRBV6-3	-	many	TRBJ2-4	14	TGTGCCAGCAGTTACAGCAAGGTCAAAAACATTCAGTACTTC	CASSYSKVKNIQYF
TRBV7-2	-	many	TRBJ2-7	14	TGTGCCAGCAGCTTAGCGGTTTATGGGGGAGAGCAGTACTTC	CASSLAVYGGEQYF
TRBV28	TRBD1	-	TRBJ2-7	16	TGTGCCAGCAGTGGACAGGGTAGGAGCTCCTACAATGAGCAGTACTTC	CASSGQGRSSYNEQYF
TRBV7-2	-	many	TRBJ1-2	16	TGTGCCAGCAGCTTAGGCTTGGGGGGCGGTGCGTATGGCTACACCTTC	CASSLGLGGGAYGYTF
TRBV6-1	-	once	TRBJ1-1	14	TGTGCCAGCAGTGCCGGACAGAAACCAAATGAAGCTTTCTTT	CASSAGQKPNEAFF
TRBV7-2	-	-	TRBJ2-1	16	TGTGCCGGCAGCAAAACCGGGACCAGCGGACACAATGAGCAGTTCTTC	CAGSKTGTSGHNEQFF
TRBV11-2	TRBD1	few	TRBJ2-1	17	TGTGCCAGCAGCCACATGTCTTTAGGGACAGGGTGGGGTGAGCAGTTCTTC	CASSHMSLGTGWGEQFF
TRBV11-2	TRBD1	-	TRBJ1-6	15	TGTGCCAGCAGCTTACCGACAGGGGTTAATTCACCCCTCCACTTT	CASSLPTGVNSPLHF
TRBV5-1	TRBD1	many	TRBJ1-4	14	TGCGCCAGCAGCTCTGGGACAGGCGGCGAAAAACTGTTTTTT	CASSSGTGGEKLFF
TRBV3-1	-	-	TRBJ2-5	16	TGTGCCAGCAGCCAAGATCGGGTAGGGGCTGGGGAGACCCAGTACTTC	CASSQDRVGAGETQYF
TRBV11-3	-	-	TRBJ2-5	14	TGTGCCAGCAGCTTACGGGCCCCAAAGGAGACCCAGTACTTC	CASSLRAPKETQYF
TRBV5-8	-	few	TRBJ1-2	14	TGTGCCAGCAGCTTGGCTATGCATAGCTATGGCTACACCTTC	CASSLAMHSYGYTF
TRBV6-5	TRBD1	few	TRBJ1-2	13	TGTGCCAGCAGGGGACAGGGAGTATATGGCTACACCTTC	CASRGQGVYGYTF
TRBV25-1	-	-	TRBJ1-1	14	TGTGCCAGCACGCCCGGACTCTCGAACACTGAAGCTTTCTTT	CASTPGLSNTEAFF
TRBV3-1	TRBD1	few	TRBJ1-2	17	TGTGCCAGCAGCCAAGATTTCTACAGGGGGCGAAACTATGGCTACACCTTC	CASSQDFYRGRNYGYTF
TRBV6-5	TRBD1	few	TRBJ1-2	14	TGTGCCAGCAGTTACTCTTCCGGGACAGGGAGCTACACCTTC	CASSYSSGTGSYTF
TRBV7-2	-	-	TRBJ1-4	15	TGTGCCAGCAGCCCTGGGGACACCAGGCAAGAAAAACTGTTTTTT	CASSPGDTRQEKLFF
TRBV20-1	-	-	TRBJ1-1	13	TGCAGTGCGTCACCGAAATTGTCCATTGAAGCTTTCTTT	CSASPKLSIEAFF
TRBV3-1	TRBD2	once	TRBJ2-7	16	TGTGCCAGCAGCCCCAGGTCGACTAGCGGCCCCTACGAGCAGTACTTC	CASSPRSTSGPYEQYF
TRBV4-2	TRBD1	-	TRBJ1-3	15	TGTGCCAGCAGCCAGACAGGGATCTCTGGAAACACCATATATTTT	CASSQTGISGNTIYF
TRBV7-2	TRBD1	many	TRBJ1-1	15	TGTGCCAGCAGCTTTAGCGGGACAGGGATAACTGAAGCTTTCTTT	CASSFSGTGITEAFF
TRBV6-5	TRBD1	-	TRBJ1-1	15	TGTGCCAGCAGTTGGGTAACAGGGGCGAACACTGAAGCTTTCTTT	CASSWVTGANTEAFF
TRBV27	-	many	TRBJ1-1	13	TGTGCCAGCAGTTTTAGGAAGAACACTGAAGCTTTCTTT	CASSFRKNTEAFF
TRBV6-2/TRBV6-3	-	-	TRBJ2-7	13	TGTGCCAGCGGGGACCCTTATATGGGTGAGCAGTACTTC	CASGDPYMGEQYF
TRBV28	TRBD1	once	TRBJ1-6	13	TGTGCCAGCGACAGGGACAGGTCTTCACCCCTCCACTTT	CASDRDRSSPLHF
TRBV9	TRBD2	few	TRBJ2-3	18	TGTGCCAGCAGCGTAGCGGGGCCAGCGGGGGTCGGCACAGATACGCAGTATTTT	CASSVAGPAGVGTDTQYF
TRBV5-6	TRBD1	few	TRBJ2-7	15	TGTGCCAGCAGCCGGGACAGGAGGAAGTCCTACGAGCAGTACTTC	CASSRDRRKSYEQYF
TRBV12-3/TRBV12-4	TRBD1	many	TRBJ1-5	17	TGTGCCAGCAGTCCAAACTTAGGGGGCGCAAGAAATCAGCCCCAGCATTTT	CASSPNLGGARNQPQHF
TRBV12-3/TRBV12-4	-	-	TRBJ2-5	12	TGTGCCAGCAGTTTACTGACTCAGGAGCAGTACTTC	CASSLLTQEQYF
TRBV11-2	-	-	TRBJ2-7	16	TGTGCCAGTAGCTTCCCGGGACAGGGAGCGGGGGACGAGCAGTACTTC	CASSFPGQGAGDEQYF
TRBV6-2/TRBV6-3	-	-	TRBJ2-5	14	TGTGCCAGCAGGGCGACCGGGAGACAAGAGACCCAGTACTTC	CASRATGRQETQYF
TRBV20-1	TRBD1	many	TRBJ1-4	16	TGCAGTGCTATCAGTCCGGCAGGGGGCATTAATGAAAAACTGTTTTTT	CSAISPAGGINEKLFF
TRBV27	-	-	TRBJ2-4	14	TGTGCCAGCGCTACGAGCTCGGCCAAAAACATTCAGTACTTC	CASATSSAKNIQYF
TRBV12-3/TRBV12-4	TRBD1	-	TRBJ1-2	16	TGTGCCAGCAGTTCAACTTACAGGGGGTCTAACTATGGCTACACCTTC	CASSSTYRGSNYGYTF
TRBV19	TRBD1	-	TRBJ2-2	15	TGTGCCAGTAACAAACAGGGGGCCTGGACCGGGGAGCTGTTTTTT	CASNKQGAWTGELFF
TRBV20-1	-	-	TRBJ1-5	13	TGCAGTGCTAGAGATGTGGCAGGCCAGCCCCAGCATTTT	CSARDVAGQPQHF
TRBV12-3/TRBV12-4	TRBD1	-	TRBJ1-6	14	TGTGCCAGCAGTATCCGGGACAGGAGTTCACCCCTCCACTTT	CASSIRDRSSPLHF
TRBV28	-	-	TRBJ2-1	15	TGTGCCAGCAGTTTGAAAGGGGGGGGGGCCGGTGAGCAGTTCTTC	CASSLKGGGAGEQFF
TRBV20-1	TRBD2	-	TRBJ2-1	14	TGCAGTGCTCTACCACTAGCGGGAGTTTATGAGCAGTTCTTC	CSALPLAGVYEQFF
TRBV6-2/TRBV6-3	TRBD2	many	TRBJ2-7	15	TGTGCCAGCAGACCCCCTAGCGGGGGGACCTACGAGCAGTACTTC	CASRPPSGGTYEQYF
TRBV7-2	-	many	TRBJ2-7	16	TGTGCCAGCAGCCAACCCGAAAGGGGCCTAGCGTACGAGCAGTACTTC	CASSQPERGLAYEQYF
TRBV5-1	TRBD1	-	TRBJ2-1	15	TGCGCCAGCAGCTCGACAGGGGGGACCTACAATGAGCAGTGCTTC	CASSSTGGTYNEQCF
TRBV2	TRBD2	once	TRBJ2-7	15	TGTGCCAGCGCGAAGAGGGGACTAGCTAACAATGAGCAGTACTTC	CASAKRGLANNEQYF
TRBV11-2	TRBD1	few	TRBJ2-2	15	TGTGCCAGCAGTTCTTCAGGGGGTAGCACCGGGGAGCTGTTTTTT	CASSSSGGSTGELFF
TRBV6-5	-	-	TRBJ1-2	14	TGTGCCAGCAGTTACGGAGAGGACTGCTATGGCTACACCTTC	CASSYGEDCYGYTF
TRBV3-1	-	-	TRBJ2-2	14	TGTGCCAGCAGCGCGAATAGTTTGGGCGGGGAGCTGTTTTTT	CASSANSLGGELFF